This T cell receptor beta chain was sequenced during a study of cytomegalovirus exposure and HLA in healthy donors. Study-wide points: Rare TCR sequences predominated, though certain public TCRs were found in many donors. There were some V segments, including TRBV6-2 and TRBV6-3, excluded as indistinguishable.

The PCR ran on 60 Vbeta and 13 Jbeta primers. Method: immunoSEQ multiplex PCR; TCRdb's copy keeps in-frame clones and lacks some. The sample includes around 53,000 clones, about 82% seen only once; the top ten take about 1.6%. As to this clone: Its antigen is currently unknown.

This CDR3 comprises 15 residues. The V end was cut by 0 bases, the J end by 3 bases, with 11 bases between. Germline V lookup: CDR1 MNHEY, CDR2 SVGAGI. The TCR sequence derives from a young man in good health and CMV-seronegative. The genes are TRBV6-5 and TRBJ1-1; D gene ambiguous. The sample comprised PBMCs. CDR3 DNA: TGTGCCAGCAGTTACTCGATCGGGGTGGACACTGAAGCTTTCTTT. Residues: CASSYSIGVDTEAFF.